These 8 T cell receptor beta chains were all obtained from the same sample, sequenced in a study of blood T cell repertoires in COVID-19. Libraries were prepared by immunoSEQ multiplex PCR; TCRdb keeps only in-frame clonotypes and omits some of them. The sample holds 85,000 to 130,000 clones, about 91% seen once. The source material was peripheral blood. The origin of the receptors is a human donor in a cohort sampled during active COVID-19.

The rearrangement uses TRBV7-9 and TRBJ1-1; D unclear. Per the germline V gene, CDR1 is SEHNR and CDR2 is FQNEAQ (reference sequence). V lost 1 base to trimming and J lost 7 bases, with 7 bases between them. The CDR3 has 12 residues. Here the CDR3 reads CASSLGYSEAFF. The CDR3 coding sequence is TGTGCCAGCAGCTTAGGGTACAGTGAAGCTTTCTTT.

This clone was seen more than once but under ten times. Here the CDR3 reads CASSPGVDSYEQYF. In DNA, the CDR3 is TGTGCCAGCAGCCCCGGGGTAGACTCCTACGAGCAGTACTTC. The genes are TRBV7-3 and TRBJ2-7; the D gene is possibly TRBD2 (5 bases). Germline V lookup: CDR1 SGHTA, CDR2 FQGTGA. V lost 5 bases, J lost 0 bases, and 11 bases lay in between. This CDR3 contains 14 residues.

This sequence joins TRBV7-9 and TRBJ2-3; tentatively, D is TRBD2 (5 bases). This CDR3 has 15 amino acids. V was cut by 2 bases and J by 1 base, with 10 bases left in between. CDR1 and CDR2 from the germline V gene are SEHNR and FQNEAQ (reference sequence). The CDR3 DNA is TGTGCCAGCAGCTTATATCGAGCGGGCACAGATACGCAGTATTTT. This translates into CASSLYRAGTDTQYF.

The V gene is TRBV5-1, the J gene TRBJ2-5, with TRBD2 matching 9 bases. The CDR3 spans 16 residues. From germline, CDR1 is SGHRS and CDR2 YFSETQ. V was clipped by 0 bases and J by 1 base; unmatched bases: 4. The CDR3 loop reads CASSLGGGRAQETQYF. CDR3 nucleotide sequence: TGCGCCAGCAGCTTGGGAGGCGGGAGGGCCCAAGAGACCCAGTACTTC.

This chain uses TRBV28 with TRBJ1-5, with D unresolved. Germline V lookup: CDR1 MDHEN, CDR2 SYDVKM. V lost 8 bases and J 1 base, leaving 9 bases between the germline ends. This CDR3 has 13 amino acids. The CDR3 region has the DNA TGTGCCAGCCAACGAGGGAGCAATCAGCCCCAGCATTTT. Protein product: CASQRGSNQPQHF.

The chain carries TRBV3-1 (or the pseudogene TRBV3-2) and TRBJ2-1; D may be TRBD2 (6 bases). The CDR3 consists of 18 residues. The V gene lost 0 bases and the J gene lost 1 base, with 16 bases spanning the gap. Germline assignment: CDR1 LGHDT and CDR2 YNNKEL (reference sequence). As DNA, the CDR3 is TGTGCCAGCAGCCAAGACCTGGGGGGACTGGGGTCCTACAATGAGCAGTTCTTC. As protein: CASSQDLGGLGSYNEQFF.

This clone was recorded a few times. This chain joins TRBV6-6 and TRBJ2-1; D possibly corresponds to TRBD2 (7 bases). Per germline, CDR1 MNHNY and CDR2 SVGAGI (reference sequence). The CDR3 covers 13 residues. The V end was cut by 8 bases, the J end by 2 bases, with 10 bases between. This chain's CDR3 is CASGGATYNEQFF. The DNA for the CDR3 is TGTGCCAGCGGGGGGGCAACCTACAATGAGCAGTTCTTC.

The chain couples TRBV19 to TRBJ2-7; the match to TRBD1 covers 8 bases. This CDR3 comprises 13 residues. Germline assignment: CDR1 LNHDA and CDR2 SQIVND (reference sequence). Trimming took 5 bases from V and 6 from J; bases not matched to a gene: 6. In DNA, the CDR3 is TGTGCCAGTAGTCAGGGGGCCCCCAGCGAGCAGTACTTC. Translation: CASSQGAPSEQYF.